The table lists the clone carrying this TCR beta chain with many counts. The sample originates from a study of blood T cell repertoires in COVID-19. In the study overall: From T cells, B-cell-depleted T cells, or PBMCs came the material, which was cDNA or gDNA.

Germline CDR1 MNHEY, CDR2 SVGAGI. V lost 4 bases, J lost 6 bases, and 13 bases lay in between. The CDR3 is 14 residues long. Assay used: immunoSEQ multiplex PCR; TCRdb lists only in-frame clones, some missing. Of tens of thousands of clones detected, approximately 85% appear once; the ten largest clones hold over 10%. The sequenced material came from peripheral blood. The origin of this receptor is a human donor in a cohort sampled during active COVID-19. The chain carries TRBV6-5 and TRBJ1-5, with TRBD1 as a possible D gene (5 bases). CDR3 region: CASSSAQGGQPQHF. The CDR3 bases are TGTGCCAGCAGTTCGGCCCAGGGAGGTCAGCCCCAGCATTTT.